This TCR beta chain was profiled in a study of T cells in Graves' hyperthyroidism and ophthalmopathy. The overall study: The blood sample was taken at first diagnosis, before treatment began.

This clonotype was counted at least ten times. CDR3 length equals 12 residues. The germline V gene encodes CDR1 DFQATT and CDR2 SNEGSKA (reference sequence). With 4 bases removed from V and 1 base from J, the gap between germline ends came to 7 bases. Amplification of TCR beta CDR3 regions was performed using RNA transcripts as template. HTBI primers were the set used in a first-round RT-PCR of the TCR CDR3. TCRdb independently ran MiXCR on the multiplex PCR reads; one entry per CDR3 protein. This sample yields around 440,000 distinct CDR3 sequences, of which around 16% are seen a single time; 14% belongs to the top ten. Over 18 months, lack of ophthalmopathy progression marked Graves' hyperthyroidism as stable. Patients having uncontrolled infection, another autoimmune disease, pregnancy or lactation were not included.

The J gene is TRBJ1-1, the V gene TRBV20-1; no firm D call. The source of this sequence is a young woman with Graves' hyperthyroidism. Sequencing input: blood. CDR3 residues: CSATRANTEAFF. The CDR3 DNA reads TGCAGTGCTACCCGCGCGAACACTGAAGCTTTCTTT.